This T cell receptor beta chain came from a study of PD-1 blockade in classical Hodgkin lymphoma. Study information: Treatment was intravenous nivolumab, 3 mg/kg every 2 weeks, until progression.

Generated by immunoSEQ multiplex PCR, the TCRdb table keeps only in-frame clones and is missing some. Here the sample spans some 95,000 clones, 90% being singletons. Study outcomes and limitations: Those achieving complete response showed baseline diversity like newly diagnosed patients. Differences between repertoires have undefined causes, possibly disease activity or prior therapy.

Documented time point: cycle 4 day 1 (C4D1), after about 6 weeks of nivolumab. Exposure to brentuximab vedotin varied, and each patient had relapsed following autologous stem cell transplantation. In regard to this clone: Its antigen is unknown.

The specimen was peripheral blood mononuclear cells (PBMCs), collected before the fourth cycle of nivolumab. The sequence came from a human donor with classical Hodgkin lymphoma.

The CDR3 coding sequence is TGTGCCAGCAGCCAAGATGTGGGACTAGCAAGCACCGGGGAGCTGTTTTTT. As protein: CASSQDVGLASTGELFF. The chain carries TRBV14 and TRBJ2-2, with 9 positions matching TRBD2. This CDR3 contains 17 residues. The ends lost 0 bases at V and 4 bases at J; junction bases unmatched: 6. Germline V lookup: CDR1 SGHDN, CDR2 FVKESK. Filled out from reference TRBV14 and TRBJ2-2, the complete variable domain reads EAGVTQFPSHSVIEKGQTVTLRCDPISGHDNLYWYRRVMGKEIKFLLHFVKESKQDESGMPNNRFLAERTGGTYSTLKVQPAELEDSGVYFCASSQDVGLASTGELFFGEGSRLTVL.